A selection of T cell receptor beta chains follows, all from one sample in a study of T-cell reconstitution after alpha-beta-depleted transplantation in children. TCRdb reprocessed the PCR reads via MiXCR and lists one record per CDR3 protein. The sample lists about 58,000 distinct CDR3 sequences, approximately 43% occurring once. Source: PBMCs, mostly from graft donor cells, taken 360 days after TCRalphabeta/CD19-depleted stem cell transplant. These receptors were collected from a male patient aged 5 to 17 who had a stem cell transplant for acute lymphoblastic leukemia, so the T cells may come from the graft donor. Each CDR3 is given with its conserved first and last residue. Each record gives: clone size, J gene, D gene, V gene, CDR3 protein, CDR3 DNA. The D gene is left open where the match is weak. Rows may omit the clone size; those that give it use once, few, many or a size class.

size: few; J: TRBJ2-7; D: .; V: TRBV27; CDR3: CASSWRGSYEQYF; DNA: TGTGCCAGCAGTTGGAGGGGGAGCTACGAGCAGTACTTC
size: .; J: TRBJ2-1; D: TRBD2; V: TRBV5-1; CDR3: CASSLVASGFSYNEQFF; DNA: TGCGCCAGCAGCTTGGTCGCTAGCGGGTTTTCCTACAATGAGCAGTTCTTC
size: .; J: TRBJ2-2; D: TRBD1; V: TRBV27; CDR3: CASSDTGVTGELFF; DNA: TGTGCCAGCAGTGATACAGGGGTAACCGGGGAGCTGTTTTTT
size: .; J: TRBJ1-3; D: .; V: TRBV28; CDR3: CASSFGWAGNTIYF; DNA: TGTGCCAGCAGTTTCGGGTGGGCTGGAAACACCATATATTTT
size: .; J: TRBJ2-1; D: TRBD2; V: TRBV20-1; CDR3: CSARERLYRGSESYNEQFF; DNA: TGCAGTGCTAGAGAAAGGTTGTATCGCGGGAGCGAATCCTACAATGAGCAGTTCTTC
size: .; J: TRBJ2-5; D: .; V: TRBV7-8; CDR3: CASSFPGDKAGETQYF; DNA: TGTGCCAGCAGCTTCCCCGGGGACAAAGCCGGGGAGACCCAGTACTTC
size: once; J: TRBJ2-7; D: TRBD2; V: TRBV11-2; CDR3: CASSPPGLAGEQYF; DNA: TGTGCCAGCAGCCCACCGGGACTAGCGGGGGAGCAGTACTTC
size: few; J: TRBJ2-7; D: TRBD2; V: TRBV9; CDR3: CASSGGTSGFYEQYF; DNA: TGTGCCAGCAGCGGTGGTACTAGCGGTTTTTACGAGCAGTACTTC
size: .; J: TRBJ1-2; D: .; V: TRBV20-1; CDR3: CSGHSNYGYTF; DNA: TGCAGTGGCCATTCTAACTATGGCTACACCTTC
size: few; J: TRBJ2-7; D: TRBD2; V: TRBV28; CDR3: CASSLRLAGVSEQYF; DNA: TGTGCCAGCAGTTTAAGACTAGCGGGAGTATCCGAGCAGTACTTC
size: .; J: TRBJ1-1; D: .; V: TRBV7-6; CDR3: CASSTDSREAFF; DNA: TGTGCCAGCAGCACCGACAGTCGTGAAGCTTTCTTT
size: .; J: TRBJ2-7; D: TRBD1; V: TRBV27; CDR3: CASSLRQGILPGEQYF; DNA: TGTGCCAGCAGTTTAAGACAGGGAATACTTCCAGGGGAGCAGTACTTC
size: few; J: TRBJ2-1; D: .; V: TRBV5-1; CDR3: CASSLLEGNYNEQFF; DNA: TGCGCCAGCAGCTTGCTGGAGGGAAACTACAATGAGCAGTTCTTC
size: .; J: TRBJ2-1; D: TRBD2; V: TRBV2; CDR3: CASRGLAGVLNEQFF; DNA: TGTGCCAGCAGGGGACTAGCGGGAGTTTTGAATGAGCAGTTCTTC
size: .; J: TRBJ2-7; D: TRBD2; V: TRBV9; CDR3: CASSPGTSDREQYF; DNA: TGTGCCAGCAGCCCCGGGACTAGCGATCGCGAGCAGTACTTC
size: once; J: TRBJ1-1; D: .; V: TRBV3-1; CDR3: CASSQPTNTEAFF; DNA: TGTGCCAGCAGCCAACCCACGAACACTGAAGCTTTCTTT
size: few; J: TRBJ2-3; D: .; V: TRBV7-2; CDR3: CASSLQDLADTQYF; DNA: TGTGCCAGCAGCTTACAGGACTTGGCTGATACGCAGTATTTT
size: few; J: TRBJ1-1; D: .; V: TRBV6-2/TRBV6-3; CDR3: CASSYSSGQKQNTEAFF; DNA: TGTGCCAGCAGTTACTCGTCCGGCCAGAAGCAGAACACTGAAGCTTTCTTT
size: .; J: TRBJ1-1; D: .; V: TRBV5-4; CDR3: CASSLARRQARRRDTEAFF; DNA: TGTGCCAGCAGCTTGGCCAGGAGACAGGCCAGACGGCGGGACACTGAAGCTTTCTTT
size: few; J: TRBJ2-7; D: TRBD2; V: TRBV28; CDR3: CASRFRIAGVDEQYF; DNA: TGTGCCAGCAGGTTTCGGATAGCGGGAGTCGACGAGCAGTACTTC
size: .; J: TRBJ2-1; D: .; V: TRBV12-3/TRBV12-4; CDR3: CASNRLEYNEQFF; DNA: TGTGCCAGCAATCGACTTGAATACAATGAGCAGTTCTTC
size: .; J: TRBJ2-5; D: .; V: TRBV12-3/TRBV12-4; CDR3: CASREKGRQETQYF; DNA: TGTGCCAGCAGGGAGAAGGGACGCCAAGAGACCCAGTACTTC
size: .; J: TRBJ1-2; D: .; V: TRBV4-3; CDR3: CASSQDYRSFYGYTF; DNA: TGCGCCAGCAGCCAAGATTACAGGTCCTTCTATGGCTACACCTTC
size: once; J: TRBJ2-1; D: TRBD2; V: TRBV5-1; CDR3: CASSFGTSVHNEQFF; DNA: TGCGCCAGCAGCTTTGGGACTAGCGTACACAATGAGCAGTTCTTC
size: .; J: TRBJ2-7; D: TRBD2; V: TRBV12-3/TRBV12-4; CDR3: CASTLLAGDEQYF; DNA: TGTGCCAGCACCTTACTAGCGGGAGACGAGCAGTACTTC
size: .; J: TRBJ2-7; D: TRBD2; V: TRBV5-1; CDR3: CASSFLAGGPQKQYF; DNA: TGCGCCAGCAGCTTCTTAGCGGGAGGGCCGCAGAAGCAGTACTTC
size: few; J: TRBJ1-4; D: .; V: TRBV3-1; CDR3: CASSPTPGNEKLFF; DNA: TGTGCCAGCAGCCCGACACCCGGGAATGAAAAACTGTTTTTT
size: few; J: TRBJ2-1; D: .; V: TRBV12-3/TRBV12-4; CDR3: CASSLTQGEHEQFF; DNA: TGTGCCAGCAGTTTGACGCAGGGAGAGCATGAGCAGTTCTTC
size: .; J: TRBJ2-2; D: TRBD1; V: TRBV10-3; CDR3: CAIRGQGRDTGELFF; DNA: TGTGCCATCAGGGGACAGGGGAGGGACACCGGGGAGCTGTTTTTT
size: .; J: TRBJ2-2; D: TRBD2; V: TRBV12-3/TRBV12-4; CDR3: CASSFSGGANGELFF; DNA: TGTGCCAGCAGCTTTAGCGGGGGGGCCAACGGGGAGCTGTTTTTT
size: few; J: TRBJ2-5; D: .; V: TRBV28; CDR3: CASSSPSGGETQYF; DNA: TGTGCCAGCAGTTCTCCTAGTGGGGGGGAGACCCAGTACTTC
size: .; J: TRBJ2-1; D: .; V: TRBV4-3; CDR3: CASSQDSGAHNEQFF; DNA: TGCGCCAGCAGCCAAGACTCGGGGGCTCACAATGAGCAGTTCTTC
size: few; J: TRBJ1-1; D: .; V: TRBV27; CDR3: CASSLLGGTSFDTEAFF; DNA: TGTGCCAGCAGTTTATTGGGCGGGACCTCATTTGACACTGAAGCTTTCTTT
size: few; J: TRBJ1-5; D: .; V: TRBV7-9; CDR3: CASKGNGNQPQHF; DNA: TGTGCCAGCAAAGGCAACGGCAATCAGCCCCAGCATTTT
size: .; J: TRBJ2-5; D: TRBD2; V: TRBV28; CDR3: CASSFSGRGETQYF; DNA: TGTGCCAGCAGTTTTAGCGGGAGGGGGGAGACCCAGTACTTC
size: .; J: TRBJ2-1; D: .; V: TRBV4-1; CDR3: CASSQDGAHNEQFF; DNA: TGCGCCAGCAGCCAAGACGGGGCGCACAATGAGCAGTTCTTC
size: .; J: TRBJ2-7; D: TRBD1; V: TRBV7-9; CDR3: CASRNTRDREILYEQYF; DNA: TGTGCCAGCAGGAACACCCGGGACAGGGAGATCCTCTACGAGCAGTACTTC
size: few; J: TRBJ2-7; D: TRBD2; V: TRBV20-1; CDR3: CSAREASGGLTYEQYF; DNA: TGCAGTGCTAGAGAGGCTAGCGGGGGTTTAACCTACGAGCAGTACTTC
size: .; J: TRBJ1-1; D: TRBD1; V: TRBV20-1; CDR3: CSAGDRGVTEAFF; DNA: TGCAGTGCTGGGGACAGGGGTGTCACTGAAGCTTTCTTT
size: .; J: TRBJ2-3; D: TRBD2; V: TRBV27; CDR3: CASSLKWDYTDTQYF; DNA: TGTGCCAGCAGTTTAAAATGGGACTACACAGATACGCAGTATTTT
size: .; J: TRBJ1-1; D: TRBD1; V: TRBV7-3; CDR3: CASSPGQGLTEAFF; DNA: TGTGCCAGCAGCCCGGGACAGGGGCTCACTGAAGCTTTCTTT